Included here is one T cell receptor beta chain sequence, with context. This entry belongs to a study of blood T cell repertoires in COVID-19. Whole-study context: The United States, Italy and Spain were the sources of the acute and convalescent COVID-19 samples.

Produced via immunoSEQ multiplex PCR; TCRdb's table is partial and in-frame only. This table has 120,000 to 150,000 clones, approximately 88% appearing once. The CDR3 extends over 16 amino acids. In germline, CDR1 is LNHNV, CDR2 YYDKDF (reference sequence). Trimming took off 2 bases at V and 0 bases at J, with 11 bases between the two ends. V and J are TRBV15 and TRBJ2-1; D is uncertain. Input material: peripheral blood. This receptor was identified in a human donor in a cohort sampled during active COVID-19. The CDR3 is CATSRPDASSYNEQFF. The CDR3 bases are TGTGCCACCAGCAGACCCGACGCTAGCTCCTACAATGAGCAGTTCTTC.